This T cell receptor beta chain appears in the sequencing data of a study of long-term antiretroviral therapy in people with HIV. The CDR3 loop spans 15 amino acids. Germline-derived CDR1 and CDR2 are MDHEN and SYDVKM. Germline trimming cut 5 bases from V and 1 base from J; bases unmatched to any gene: 7. Sequencing relied on immunoSEQ assay v3.0, run at survey level. Some clones are missing from TCRdb's copy, which holds only in-frame ones; the method was immunoSEQ multiplex PCR. The table records 27,000 or so clones, approximately 86% of them present only once. This sample comprised unsorted PBMCs, obtained 1.2 years after starting antiretroviral therapy. The chain links TRBV28 to TRBJ1-2; TRBD1 aligns across 7 bases. This sequence originates from a man aged 50 to 59 with HIV. CDR3 sequence (DNA): TGTGCCAGCAGTCCGGGACAGAGAAATAACTATGGCTACACCTTC. Translating it yields CASSPGQRNNYGYTF.